This T cell receptor beta chain was recorded in a study of blood T cell repertoires in COVID-19. Looking at the study overall: The analysed material was cDNA or gDNA that came from T cells, B-cell-depleted T cells, or PBMCs.

The J segment lost 8 bases and the V segment lost 5 bases, leaving 11 bases of the junction unmatched. Germline assignment: CDR1 SEHNR and CDR2 FQNEAQ (reference sequence). The CDR3 contains 15 residues. Clones were read by immunoSEQ multiplex PCR, and TCRdb kept only the in-frame ones, dropping some. This repertoire shows more than 300,000 clones, around 92% found once; its top ten account for almost 9.5%. Donors of Cohort 3 who recovered were those that had two negative PCRs, clearance, or symptom resolution. Sequencing was performed on PBMCs or T cells enriched from blood (not recorded which). V is TRBV7-9 and J is TRBJ1-2; TRBD1 aligns across 10 bases. The clonotype comes from a woman aged 30 to 39 who had recovered from COVID-19. The CDR3 reads CASSPPRDRGRGYTF. Here the CDR3 DNA reads TGTGCCAGCAGCCCGCCCCGGGACAGGGGAAGGGGCTACACCTTC.